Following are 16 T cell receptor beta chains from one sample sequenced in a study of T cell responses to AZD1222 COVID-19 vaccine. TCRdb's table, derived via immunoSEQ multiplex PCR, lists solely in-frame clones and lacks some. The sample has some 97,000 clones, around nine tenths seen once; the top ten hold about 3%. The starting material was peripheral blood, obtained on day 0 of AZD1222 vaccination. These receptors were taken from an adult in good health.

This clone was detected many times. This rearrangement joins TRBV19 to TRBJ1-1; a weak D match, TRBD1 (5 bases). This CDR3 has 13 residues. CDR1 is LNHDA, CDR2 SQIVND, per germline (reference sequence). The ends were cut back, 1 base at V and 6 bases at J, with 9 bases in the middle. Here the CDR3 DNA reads TGTGCCAGTAGTATAGCCAGGGTGGCTGAAGCTTTCTTT. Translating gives CASSIARVAEAFF.

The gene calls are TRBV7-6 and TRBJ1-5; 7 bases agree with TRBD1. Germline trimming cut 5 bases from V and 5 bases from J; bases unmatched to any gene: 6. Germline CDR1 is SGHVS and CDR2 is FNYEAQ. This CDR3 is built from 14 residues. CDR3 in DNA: TGTGCCAGCAGCGTAGGGACAGCTGATCAGCCCCAGCATTTT. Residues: CASSVGTADQPQHF. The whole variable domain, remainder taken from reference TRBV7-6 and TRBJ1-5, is GAGVSQSPRYKVTKRGQDVALRCDPISGHVSLYWYRQALGQGPEFLTYFNYEAQQDKSGLPNDRFSAERPEGSISTLTIQRTEQRDSAMYRCASSVGTADQPQHFGDGTRLSIL.

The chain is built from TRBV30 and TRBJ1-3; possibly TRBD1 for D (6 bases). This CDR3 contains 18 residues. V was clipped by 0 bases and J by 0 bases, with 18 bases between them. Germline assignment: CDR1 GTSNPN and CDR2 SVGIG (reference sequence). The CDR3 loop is CAWSVSRLGGRSGNTIYF. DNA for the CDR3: TGTGCCTGGAGTGTTTCTCGCTTAGGGGGTCGCTCTGGAAACACCATATATTTT.

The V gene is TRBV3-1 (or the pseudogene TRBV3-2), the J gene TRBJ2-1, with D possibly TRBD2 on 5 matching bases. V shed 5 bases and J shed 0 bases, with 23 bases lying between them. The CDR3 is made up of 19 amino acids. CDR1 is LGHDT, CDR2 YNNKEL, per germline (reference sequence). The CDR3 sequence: CASSLRTVTTQSSYNEQFF. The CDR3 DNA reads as TGTGCCAGCAGCTTACGGACTGTTACGACTCAAAGCTCCTACAATGAGCAGTTCTTC.

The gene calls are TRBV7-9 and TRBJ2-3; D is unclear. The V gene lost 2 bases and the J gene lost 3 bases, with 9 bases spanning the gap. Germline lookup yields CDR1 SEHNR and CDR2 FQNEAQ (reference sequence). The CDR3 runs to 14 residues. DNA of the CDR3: TGTGCCAGCAGCTTATCTACCGGAACAGATACGCAGTATTTT. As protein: CASSLSTGTDTQYF.

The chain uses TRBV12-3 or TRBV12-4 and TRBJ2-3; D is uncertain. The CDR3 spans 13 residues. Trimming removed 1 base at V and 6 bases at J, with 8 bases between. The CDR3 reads CASSLGAADTQYF. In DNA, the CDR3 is TGTGCCAGCAGTTTAGGGGCCGCGGATACGCAGTATTTT.

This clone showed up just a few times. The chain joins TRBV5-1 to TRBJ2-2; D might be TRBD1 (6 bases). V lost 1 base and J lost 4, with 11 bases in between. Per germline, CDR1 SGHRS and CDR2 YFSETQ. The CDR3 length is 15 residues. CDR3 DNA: TGCGCCAGCAGCTTGCGACAGGATGGCACCGGGGAGCTGTTTTTT. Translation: CASSLRQDGTGELFF.

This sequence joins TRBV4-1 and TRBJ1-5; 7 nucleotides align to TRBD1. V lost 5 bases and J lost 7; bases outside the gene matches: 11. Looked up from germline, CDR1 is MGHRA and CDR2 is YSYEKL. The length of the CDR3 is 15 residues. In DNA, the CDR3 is TGCGCCAGCAGCAGGAGACAGGGATGGAGCCAGCCCCAGCATTTT. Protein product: CASSRRQGWSQPQHF.

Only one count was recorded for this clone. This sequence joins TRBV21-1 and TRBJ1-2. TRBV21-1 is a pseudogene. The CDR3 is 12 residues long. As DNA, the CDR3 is TGTGCCAGCAGCGTACCGGGACCCGCATACACCTTC. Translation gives CASSVPGPAYTF.

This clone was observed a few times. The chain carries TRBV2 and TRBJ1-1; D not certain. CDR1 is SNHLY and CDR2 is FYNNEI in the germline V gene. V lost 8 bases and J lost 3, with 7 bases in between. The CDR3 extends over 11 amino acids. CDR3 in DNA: TGTGCCAGCGAACAGCACACTGAAGCTTTCTTT. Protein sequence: CASEQHTEAFF.

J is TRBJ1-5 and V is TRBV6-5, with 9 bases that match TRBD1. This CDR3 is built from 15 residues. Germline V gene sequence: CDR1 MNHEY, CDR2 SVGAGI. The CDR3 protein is CAAEDRGGLNQPQHF. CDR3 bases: TGTGCAGCAGAGGACAGGGGAGGGCTCAATCAGCCCCAGCATTTT.

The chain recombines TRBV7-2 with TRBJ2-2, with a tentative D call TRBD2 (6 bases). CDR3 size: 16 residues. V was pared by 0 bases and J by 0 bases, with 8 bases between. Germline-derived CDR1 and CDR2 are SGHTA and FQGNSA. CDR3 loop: CASSLAGGSNTGELFF. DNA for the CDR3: TGTGCCAGCAGCTTAGCGGGGGGTTCGAACACCGGGGAGCTGTTTTTT.

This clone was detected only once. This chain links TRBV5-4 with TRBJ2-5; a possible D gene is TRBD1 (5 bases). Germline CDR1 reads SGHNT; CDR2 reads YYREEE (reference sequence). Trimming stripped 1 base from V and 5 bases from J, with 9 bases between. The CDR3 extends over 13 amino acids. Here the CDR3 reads CASSLQGRETQYF. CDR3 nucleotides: TGTGCCAGCAGCTTGCAGGGAAGGGAGACCCAGTACTTC.

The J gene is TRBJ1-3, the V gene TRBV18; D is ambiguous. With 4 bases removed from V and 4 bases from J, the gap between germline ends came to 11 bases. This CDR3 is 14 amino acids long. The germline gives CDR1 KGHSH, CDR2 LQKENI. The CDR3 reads CASSLLDGGNTIYF. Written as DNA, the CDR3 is TGTGCCAGCTCACTGCTTGACGGAGGAAACACCATATATTTT.

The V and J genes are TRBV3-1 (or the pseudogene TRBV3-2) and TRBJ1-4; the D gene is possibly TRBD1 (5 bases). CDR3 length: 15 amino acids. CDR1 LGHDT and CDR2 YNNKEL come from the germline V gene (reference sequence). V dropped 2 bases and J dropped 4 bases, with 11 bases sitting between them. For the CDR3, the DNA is TGTGCCAGCAGCCAACAGGGTTTGAATAATGAAAAACTGTTTTTT. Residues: CASSQQGLNNEKLFF.

CDR3 sequence: CASSTGGGDTGELFF. The CDR3 DNA follows: TGTGCCAGTAGTACGGGGGGAGGGGACACCGGGGAGCTGTTTTTT. This chain joins TRBV19 and TRBJ2-2; 7 positions agree with TRBD2. V shed 4 bases and J 3 bases; nucleotides not matched to a gene: 5. CDR1 is LNHDA, CDR2 SQIVND, per germline (reference sequence). The CDR3 is made up of 15 amino acids.